The rows below give T cell receptor beta chains drawn from one sample of a study of blood T cell repertoires in COVID-19. Data came from immunoSEQ multiplex PCR; TCRdb stores just in-frame clones and leaves some out. The data show 15,000 to 20,000 clones, around 85% seen once. The sequenced sample consisted of peripheral blood. The receptors shown here come from a man aged 40-50 years with active or convalescent COVID-19. Both conserved end residues are part of each CDR3. Each record gives: clone size, V gene, D gene, J gene, CDR3 DNA, CDR3 protein. A D gene is named only where the DNA matches it firmly. Where a row states a size, it is once, few, many or the class of an expanded clone; other rows omit it.

once	TRBV6-5	TRBD1	TRBJ2-5	TGTGCCAGCAGTTACTCTGGGCAGGGGGCACGGGAGACCCAGTACTTC	CASSYSGQGARETQYF
.	TRBV6-5	.	TRBJ1-5	TGTGCCAGCAGTTACTCGGGGCCCTATAGCAATCAGCCCCAGCATTTT	CASSYSGPYSNQPQHF
.	TRBV27	.	TRBJ2-3	TGTGCCAGTCTTGGTGGACAGTTTTACACAGATACGCAGTATTTT	CASLGGQFYTDTQYF
.	TRBV3-1/TRBV3-2	TRBD1	TRBJ2-3	TGTGCCAGCAGCCAAAGTCTGACAGGGGGTACGCAGTATTTT	CASSQSLTGGTQYF
few	TRBV10-1	TRBD1	TRBJ2-7	TGCGCCAGCAGTGGAGACAGGGAAGTAGGCGAGCAGTACTTC	CASSGDREVGEQYF
once	TRBV6-2/TRBV6-3	.	TRBJ2-1	TGTGCCAGCAGTTACTCGAGGGGGAAGGAGCAGTTCTTC	CASSYSRGKEQFF
once	TRBV11-3	.	TRBJ1-6	TGTGCCAGCAGCCTTAACAGGGATTCACCCCTCCACTTT	CASSLNRDSPLHF
once	TRBV9	.	TRBJ2-5	TGTGCCAGCAGCGGAGGACAAGGCCAAGAGACCCAGTACTTC	CASSGGQGQETQYF
.	TRBV9	.	TRBJ2-3	TGTGCCAGCAGCGTAGAAGGACAGCCTGCCACAGATACGCAGTATTTT	CASSVEGQPATDTQYF
.	TRBV25-1	TRBD1	TRBJ2-7	TGTGCCAGCAGTTCCCCGGGACAGGGGGCGGTTGAGCAGTACTTC	CASSSPGQGAVEQYF
.	TRBV12-3/TRBV12-4	TRBD1	TRBJ1-3	TGTGCCTTGGACAGGCTCACTGGAAACACCATATATTTT	CALDRLTGNTIYF
once	TRBV7-9	TRBD1	TRBJ1-6	TGTGCCAGCAGCTTTACAGGGGTGGGGTCACCCCTCCACTTT	CASSFTGVGSPLHF
.	TRBV5-1	TRBD2	TRBJ2-1	TGCGCCAGCAGCGGGGCGGGAGCCTGGAATGAGCAGTTCTTC	CASSGAGAWNEQFF
few	TRBV6-5	.	TRBJ2-2	TGTGCCAGCAGAGTGAGAGTGGACACCGGGGAGCTGTTTTTT	CASRVRVDTGELFF
.	TRBV27	.	TRBJ1-2	TGTGCCAGCAGTTCCTCCGTTCTAGTTAGGGGCTACACCTTC	CASSSSVLVRGYTF